A single sample is the source of the 5 T cell receptor beta chains below, sequenced in a study of blood T cell repertoires in COVID-19. Some clones are missing from TCRdb's copy, which holds only in-frame ones; the method was immunoSEQ multiplex PCR. The sample carries about 87,000 clones, around 85% recorded once. Sequenced sample: peripheral blood. These receptors originate from a woman of 80 years or more with COVID-19, enrolled during active disease.

The chain uses TRBV4-1 and TRBJ2-7; perhaps TRBD2 as D (6 bases). Germline V CDR1 and CDR2: MGHRA, YSYEKL. The CDR3 runs 14 residues. V was cut by 4 bases and J by 6 bases, with 16 bases left in between. DNA of the CDR3: TGCGCCAGCAGCCTATTATTATCGACTAGCGAGCAGTACTTC. It specifies CASSLLLSTSEQYF.

This rearrangement joins TRBV11-2 to TRBJ1-2, with D perhaps TRBD1 (5 bases). The germline CDR1 and CDR2 sequences are SGHAT and FQNNGV. Trimming removed 0 bases from V and 4 bases from J, with 12 bases in between. The CDR3 has 15 residues. The CDR3 sequence is CASSLEGQGSYGYTF. CDR3 nucleotides: TGTGCCAGCAGCTTAGAGGGGCAGGGATCCTATGGCTACACCTTC. Drawing the rest from reference TRBV11-2 and TRBJ1-2, the complete variable domain is EAGVAQSPRYKIIEKRQSVAFWCNPISGHATLYWYQQILGQGPKLLIQFQNNGVVDDSQLPKDRFSAERLKGVDSTLKIQPAKLEDSAVYLCASSLEGQGSYGYTFGSGTRLTVV.

The V and J genes are TRBV7-3 and TRBJ1-2; a weak D match, TRBD1 (5 bases). Germline values: CDR1 SGHTA, CDR2 FQGTGA. Trimming pared 2 bases from V and 8 bases from J, leaving 9 bases between. This CDR3 has 12 residues. CDR3: CASSLSGVGYTF. The CDR3 DNA follows: TGTGCCAGCAGCTTATCGGGGGTCGGCTACACCTTC.

V is TRBV10-1 and J is TRBJ1-4, with unresolved D. Trimming took 4 bases from V and 6 from J, leaving 15 bases between them. Germline CDR1 is WNHNN and CDR2 is SYGVQD (reference sequence). This CDR3 has 15 residues. The CDR3 is CASSAAGRVDEKLFF. The CDR3 DNA reads as TGCGCCAGCAGTGCGGCGGGAAGGGTGGATGAAAAACTGTTTTTT.

This clone was seen a handful of times. This sequence joins TRBV27 and TRBJ2-7; D gene unclear. The CDR3 runs 12 residues. Trimming stripped 7 bases from V and 0 bases from J, with 7 bases between. Germline values: CDR1 MNHEY, CDR2 SMNVEV (reference sequence). CDR3: CASISSSYEQYF. The CDR3 DNA reads as TGTGCCAGCATTAGTTCCTCCTACGAGCAGTACTTC.